The 22 T cell receptor beta chains given below trace back to one sample, sequenced in a study of T cells in localized non-small cell lung cancer. Here immunoSEQ multiplex PCR was the method, and the copy in TCRdb shows in-frame clones only, minus some. The table has about 24,000 clones, around 90% seen once. The source material was peripheral blood, sampled before any cancer treatment. These receptors all stem from a man aged 40-75 years with stage I squamous cell lung carcinoma.

The rearrangement links TRBV2 to TRBJ1-1; 9 bases agree with TRBD1. The CDR3 runs to 14 residues. V lost 6 bases to trimming and J lost 11 bases; unmatched junction nucleotides: 13. Germline V gives CDR1 SNHLY, CDR2 FYNNEI. The CDR3 spells CASRDPGQGIAAFF. CDR3 in DNA: TGTGCCAGCAGGGATCCGGGACAGGGAATCGCGGCTTTCTTT.

Only one count was recorded for this clone. This sequence joins TRBV15 and TRBJ2-7; D unclear. Trimming shortened V by 0 bases and J by 0 bases, and 12 bases separated the two germline ends. This CDR3 region has 16 residues. Germline CDR1 and CDR2: LNHNV and YYDKDF (reference sequence). The CDR3 protein is CATSRDHGDPSYEQYF. Here the CDR3 DNA reads TGTGCCACCAGCAGAGATCACGGCGACCCCTCCTACGAGCAGTACTTC.

The V call is TRBV11-3, the J call TRBJ1-5; D possibly corresponds to TRBD1 (6 bases). Germline values: CDR1 SGHNT, CDR2 YENEEA. Trimming pared 5 bases from V and 6 bases from J, leaving 23 bases between. The CDR3 runs to 17 residues. This chain's CDR3 is CASSRGGADHKAQPQHF. CDR3 sequence (DNA): TGTGCCAGCAGCCGGGGGGGGGCGGACCATAAGGCTCAGCCCCAGCATTTT.

The CDR3 DNA sequence: TGTGCCAGCAGTTACGTCGGGACAAGCTCCTACGAGCAGTACTTC. Translating gives CASSYVGTSSYEQYF. The chain links TRBV6-5 to TRBJ2-7; D is possibly TRBD1 (6 bases). Germline V lookup: CDR1 MNHEY, CDR2 SVGAGI. V lost 2 bases to trimming and J lost 0 bases, with 11 bases between them. The CDR3 is 15 residues long.

The V and J genes are TRBV4-1 and TRBJ2-7; D might be TRBD2 (5 bases). This CDR3 has 16 residues. The germline V gene encodes CDR1 MGHRA and CDR2 YSYEKL. The V end lost 1 base, the J end lost 2 bases, and 15 bases lay between the germline ends. This CDR3 reads CASSQGMGYGAYEQYF. In DNA form, the CDR3 reads TGCGCCAGCAGCCAAGGAATGGGGTACGGGGCCTACGAGCAGTACTTC.

This clone was seen a single time. The chain combines TRBV5-1 with TRBJ1-2; D perhaps matches TRBD1 (5 bases). The CDR3 consists of 13 residues. Trimming took off 5 bases at V and 3 bases at J, with 11 bases between the two ends. Germline values: CDR1 SGHRS, CDR2 YFSETQ. This CDR3 is CASRREGHYGYTF. The CDR3 DNA reads as TGCGCCAGCAGACGGGAGGGGCACTATGGCTACACCTTC.

V gene TRBV6-5 combines with J gene TRBJ2-3; D tentatively fits TRBD1 or TRBD2 (5 bases each). Germline V lookup: CDR1 MNHEY, CDR2 SVGAGI. The CDR3 runs to 11 residues. V shed 2 bases and J shed 12 bases, with 9 bases lying between them. The CDR3: CASSYRGAQYF. The CDR3 nucleotides are TGTGCCAGCAGTTACCGGGGCGCCCAGTATTTT.

The V gene is TRBV5-1, the J gene TRBJ2-7; TRBD1 might be the D (6 bases). V was cut by 1 base and J by 6 bases, with 14 bases left in between. CDR1 SGHRS and CDR2 YFSETQ come from the germline V gene. CDR3 length: 14 amino acids. The chain's CDR3 is CASSLQQGHLEQYF. The CDR3 coding sequence is TGCGCCAGCAGCTTGCAACAGGGCCACCTCGAGCAGTACTTC.

This chain uses TRBV29-1 with TRBJ1-2; D is ambiguous. There are 11 residues in the CDR3. Trimming cost V 4 bases and J 6 bases, with 9 bases left between them. Germline assignment: CDR1 SQVTM and CDR2 ANQGSEA. The CDR3 sequence: CSVVYGHGYTF. DNA for the CDR3: TGCAGCGTTGTTTATGGGCATGGCTACACCTTC. Full variable domain (outside the CDR3, taken from reference TRBV29-1 and TRBJ1-2): SAVISQKPSRDICQRGTSLTIQCQVDSQVTMMFWYRQQPGQSLTLIATANQGSEATYESGFVIDKFPISRPNLTFSTLTVSNMSPEDSSIYLCSVVYGHGYTFGSGTRLTVV.

The chain couples TRBV2 to TRBJ2-7, with unresolved D. Germline CDR1 is SNHLY and CDR2 is FYNNEI. The V end was cut by 5 bases, the J end by 1 base, with 15 bases between. This CDR3 comprises 15 residues. The CDR3 loop is CASSFHVAASYEQYF. In DNA, the CDR3 is TGTGCCAGCAGTTTTCACGTGGCAGCTTCCTACGAGCAGTACTTC.

The rearrangement joins TRBV7-9 to TRBJ1-2, with D hard to call. V lost 3 bases and J 7 bases, leaving 18 bases between the germline ends. The CDR3 has 15 residues. CDR1 is SEHNR and CDR2 is FQNEAQ in the germline V gene (reference sequence). The CDR3 here is CASSFSSPVESGYTF. DNA of the CDR3: TGTGCCAGCAGCTTTTCTAGTCCAGTAGAAAGTGGCTACACCTTC.

The rearrangement joins TRBV19 to TRBJ2-7; D is uncertain. CDR3 length: 14 residues. Between the trimmed V and J ends, which lost 1 base and 0 bases, there was a span of 7 bases. Germline loops: CDR1 LNHDA, CDR2 SQIVND (reference sequence). CDR3 sequence: CASSIGTVSYEQYF. CDR3 coding DNA: TGTGCCAGTAGTATAGGGACGGTCTCCTACGAGCAGTACTTC.

This rearrangement joins TRBV7-9 to TRBJ1-5; D unresolved. The ends were cut back, 0 bases at V and 5 bases at J, with 8 bases in the middle. The CDR3 spans 14 residues. Per the germline V gene, CDR1 is SEHNR and CDR2 is FQNEAQ (reference sequence). The CDR3 loop is CASSLARTDQPQHF. In nucleotides, the CDR3 is TGTGCCAGCAGCTTAGCTCGCACCGATCAGCCCCAGCATTTT.

The chain uses TRBV19 and TRBJ1-3; TRBD1 might be the D (5 bases). Deletions cut 6 bases from V and 7 bases from J, with 19 bases between. This CDR3 has 15 residues. The germline V gene encodes CDR1 LNHDA and CDR2 SQIVND (reference sequence). CDR3 sequence: CASSPGGEFRNTIYF. CDR3 DNA: TGTGCCAGTAGCCCCGGGGGGGAGTTCCGCAACACCATATATTTT.

This rearrangement joins TRBV29-1 to TRBJ2-7, with TRBD1 matching 9 bases. The trim removed 0 bases at V and 5 bases at J, leaving 8 bases unmatched. This CDR3 has 15 residues. Germline values: CDR1 SQVTM, CDR2 ANQGSEA. CDR3 residues: CSVEDQGQGLNEQYF. The CDR3 region has the DNA TGCAGCGTTGAAGATCAGGGACAGGGTCTCAACGAGCAGTACTTC.

The chain links TRBV18 to TRBJ1-1, with 10 nucleotides matching TRBD1. This CDR3 comprises 16 residues. Germline V lookup: CDR1 KGHSH, CDR2 LQKENI. V lost 3 bases and J lost 2; bases outside the gene matches: 6. CDR3 DNA sequence: TGTGCCAGCTCACCGACAGGGGGCGCGAGAAACACTGAAGCTTTCTTT. Translation: CASSPTGGARNTEAFF.

The chain uses TRBV4-1 and TRBJ2-7; 10 bases map to TRBD1. The CDR3 sequence is 17 residues long. Unmatched junction bases numbered 11, after V lost 3 bases and J lost 3 bases. Germline V gives CDR1 MGHRA, CDR2 YSYEKL. Here the CDR3 reads CASSHYDSRDRGYEQYF. CDR3 sequence (DNA): TGCGCCAGCAGCCACTATGATTCCCGGGACAGGGGCTACGAGCAGTACTTC.

V gene TRBV4-3 combines with J gene TRBJ2-7; D possibly corresponds to TRBD1 (6 bases). The CDR3 totals 13 residues. V was trimmed by 1 base and J by 6 bases, leaving 10 bases between them. Germline V lookup: CDR1 LGHNA, CDR2 YSLEER. CDR3 in DNA: TGCGCCAGCAGCCAAGTCGAAGGGGGCGAGCAGTACTTC. Its protein product is CASSQVEGGEQYF.

The chain couples TRBV6-6 to TRBJ1-1, with D uncertain. CDR3 size: 13 residues. Trimming shortened V by 5 bases and J by 2 bases, and 9 bases separated the two germline ends. The germline CDR1 and CDR2 sequences are MNHNY and SVGAGI (reference sequence). As DNA, the CDR3 is TGTGCCAGCAGTCCCCATGGTAACACTGAAGCTTTCTTT. This encodes CASSPHGNTEAFF.

The chain combines TRBV28 with TRBJ1-1, with 8 bases aligning to TRBD1. With 7 bases clipped from V and 4 bases from J, the junction kept 8 bases outside the gene matches. Per the germline V gene, CDR1 is MDHEN and CDR2 is SYDVKM. The CDR3 runs 14 residues. The CDR3 region has the DNA TGTGCCAGCACCTCCAGGGGGCTACGCACTGAAGCTTTCTTT. It translates to CASTSRGLRTEAFF. The full variable domain, in which reference TRBV28 and TRBJ1-1 provide the parts outside the CDR3, is DVKVTQSSRYLVKRTGEKVFLECVQDMDHENMFWYRQDPGLGLRLIYFSYDVKMKEKGDIPEGYSVSREKKERFSLILESASTNQTSMYLCASTSRGLRTEAFFGQGTRLTVV.

The rearrangement links TRBV10-3 to TRBJ2-7, with D hard to call. The CDR3 is 14 residues long. Germline values: CDR1 ENHRY, CDR2 SYGVKD. V lost 3 bases and J 0 bases, leaving 9 bases between the germline ends. The CDR3, as DNA: TGTGCCATCAGTGACCGGCGTCGCTCCTACGAGCAGTACTTC. Encoded protein: CAISDRRRSYEQYF.

The V call is TRBV7-9, the J call TRBJ2-7, with D perhaps being TRBD1 or TRBD2 (5 bases each). V lost 8 bases to trimming and J lost 3 bases, with 20 bases between them. This CDR3 has 15 amino acids. From germline, CDR1 is SEHNR and CDR2 FQNEAQ (reference sequence). The CDR3 loop is CASPDSGGRRYEQYF. The CDR3 nucleotides are TGTGCCAGCCCCGATTCTGGGGGACGGCGCTACGAGCAGTACTTC.